This TCR beta chain was sequenced in a study of tumor-infiltrating lymphocytes in localized non-small cell lung cancer. At the level of the study: The cohort mixed smokers and never-smokers, several histologies, and some post-neoadjuvant-chemotherapy samples.

The V gene's germline CDR1 is SQVTM and CDR2 ANQGSEA. There are 14 residues in the CDR3. The V and J ends lost 0 bases and 4 bases respectively, with 12 bases between them. Using immunoSEQ multiplex PCR, the repertoire was profiled, and TCRdb retains in-frame clones only, with some absent. Here the sample spans about 23,000 clones, 69% being singletons. This chain connects TRBV29-1 to TRBJ2-5; D possibly corresponds to TRBD2 (5 bases). This clonotype was sampled from a human donor with non-small cell lung cancer. The sequenced sample consisted of lung tumor tissue. In DNA, the CDR3 is TGCAGCGTTGAAGATCTTATCGGAGGAGAGACCCAGTACTTC. It specifies CSVEDLIGGETQYF.